This TCR beta chain comes out of a study of technical replicates of blood from several donors. TCRdb keeps only in-frame clones here, not all; method: immunoSEQ multiplex PCR. This sample has tens of thousands of clones, with 98% found just once. The V gene end was trimmed by 5 bases and the J gene end by 10 bases; junction bases not matched to a gene: 5. The CDR3 length is 13 residues. CDR1 LNHDA and CDR2 SQIVND come from the germline V gene (reference sequence). The chain employs TRBV19 and TRBJ2-1; 10 bases match TRBD1. The source of this sequence is a human donor in good health. Source material: T cells isolated from PBMCs. The CDR3, as DNA: TGTGCCAGTAGTCGACAGGGGGCGCGGGAGCAGTTCTTC. Its translation: CASSRQGAREQFF.